This T cell receptor beta chain was captured in a study of cytomegalovirus exposure and HLA in healthy donors. Notes on the study in general: Later, an analysis showed that TCR beta chains associated with HLA were more clonally expanded than others that were equally common. Cytomegalovirus-associated TCR beta chains were listed, numbering approximately 150.

A note on this clone: Antigen unknown.

It was with 60 Vbeta and 13 Jbeta primers that the PCR ran. TCRdb's table, derived via immunoSEQ multiplex PCR, lists solely in-frame clones and lacks some. The sample carries approximately 170,000 clones, 80% to 90% recorded once. The CDR3 spans 15 residues. The ends were cut back, 6 bases at V and 2 bases at J, with 16 bases in the middle. CDR1 is SNHLY and CDR2 is FYNNEI in the germline V gene. The sequenced sample consisted of PBMCs. This receptor was identified in a male donor in good health and CMV-seronegative. The genes are TRBV2 and TRBJ1-1, with a tentative D call TRBD1 (5 bases). As DNA, the CDR3 is TGTGCCAGCAGCCGACGACAGAATATTAACACTGAAGCTTTCTTT. Encoded protein: CASSRRQNINTEAFF.